Listed below are T cell receptor beta chains from one sample, sequenced in a study of T cells after yellow fever vaccination. Each CDR3 protein gets one entry after TCRdb re-called the 5' RACE reads with MiXCR. The sample has some 250,000 distinct CDR3 sequences, approximately 3.5% seen once. Sequencing used PBMCs, obtained 15 days after the yellow fever booster vaccination. Source of these receptors: a man aged 18 to 30 who received the YFV17D yellow fever vaccine. Both conserved end residues are part of each CDR3. D genes are given only for firm matches. Some rows have no size entry. The others give once, few or many, or a class for an expanded clone.

NA,many,TRBJ2-5,TRBV5-1,TGCGCCAGCAGCTACCTAGGGGGAGAGACCCAGTACTTC,CASSYLGGETQYF
NA,many,TRBJ2-5,TRBV7-2,TGTGCCAGCAGCTTAGCGCTATCAGGGCGGGAGACCCAGTACTTC,CASSLALSGRETQYF
TRBD2,many,TRBJ2-5,TRBV6-1,TGTGCCAGCAGTCCGCTAGCGGGGGGCCAGCAAGAGACCCAGTACTTC,CASSPLAGGQQETQYF
NA,many,TRBJ1-1,TRBV19,TGTGCCAGTAGTATCGGGTACACTGAAGCTTTCTTT,CASSIGYTEAFF
NA,NA,TRBJ2-1,TRBV20-1,TGCAGTGCTCATACAAAGGTCTCCTACAATGAGCAGTTCTTC,CSAHTKVSYNEQFF
NA,many,TRBJ2-3,TRBV10-1,TGCGCCAGCAGTGACAGGGCCACAGATACGCAGTATTTT,CASSDRATDTQYF
TRBD2,NA,TRBJ2-3,TRBV24-1,TGTGCCGCCAGTGATTTGGGGAGGGGTCCCACAGATACGCAGTATTTT,CAASDLGRGPTDTQYF
TRBD1,many,TRBJ1-6,TRBV5-1,TGCGCCAGCAGCTTGTCGCCGGGACAGGAGACTTCACCCCTCCACTTT,CASSLSPGQETSPLHF
NA,many,TRBJ1-5,TRBV15,TGTGCCACCAGCAGCCAGGGAGGGCAGCCCCAGCATTTT,CATSSQGGQPQHF
TRBD2,many,TRBJ2-1,TRBV4-3,TGCGCCAGCAGCCGAGGCATCGCGGGGGGGCCCAATGAGCAGTTCTTC,CASSRGIAGGPNEQFF
TRBD2,many,TRBJ2-1,TRBV18,TGTGCCAGCTCACCACCTGGCGGGGGGGCGTACAATGAGCAGTTCTTC,CASSPPGGGAYNEQFF